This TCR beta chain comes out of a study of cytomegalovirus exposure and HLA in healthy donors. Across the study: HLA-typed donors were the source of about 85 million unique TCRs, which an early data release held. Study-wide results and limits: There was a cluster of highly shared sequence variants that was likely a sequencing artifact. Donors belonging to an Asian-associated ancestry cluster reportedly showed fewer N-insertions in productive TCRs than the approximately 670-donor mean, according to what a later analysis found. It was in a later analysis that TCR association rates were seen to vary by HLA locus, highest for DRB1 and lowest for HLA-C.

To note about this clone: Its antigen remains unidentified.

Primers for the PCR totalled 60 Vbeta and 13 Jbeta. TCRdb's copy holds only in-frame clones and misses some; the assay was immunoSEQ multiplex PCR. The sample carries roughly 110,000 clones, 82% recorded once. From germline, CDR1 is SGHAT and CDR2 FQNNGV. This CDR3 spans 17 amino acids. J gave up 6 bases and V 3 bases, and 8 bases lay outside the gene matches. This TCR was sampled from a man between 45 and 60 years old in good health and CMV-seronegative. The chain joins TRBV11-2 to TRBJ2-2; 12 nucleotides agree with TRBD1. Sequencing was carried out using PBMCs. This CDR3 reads CASSFHRGTGGSGELFF. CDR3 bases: TGTGCCAGCAGCTTTCATCGAGGGACAGGGGGCTCCGGGGAGCTGTTTTTT.